The T cell receptor beta chain under discussion was sequenced for a study of tumor and adjacent non-tumor tissue in lung cancer. The study, taken as a whole, reports: Higher tumor TCR diversity was associated with shorter survival. Top 100 clones took a larger repertoire share in normal lung. Tumor tissue had significantly higher TCR diversity than normal lung.

The template was RNA from unsorted bulk tissue. Chemotherapy-naive patients with new lung cancer underwent thoracic surgery in China, August–November 2014. The library came from three nested PCR rounds adapted from ARM-PCR protocols. TCRdb used MiXCR to reprocess the multiplex PCR reads, holding one entry per CDR3 protein. In the table there are some 120,000 distinct CDR3 sequences, about 66% of which are singletons. This clonotype occurred many times. The antigen is undetermined. The CDR3 contains 14 residues. The V end lost 6 bases, the J end lost 4 bases, and 13 bases lay between the germline ends. Germline CDR1 and CDR2: MGHRA and YSYEKL.

The V and J genes are TRBV4-1 and TRBJ2-1, with a possible D match to TRBD2 (6 bases). The sequenced sample was lung tumor tissue. This clonotype was obtained from a man between 25 and 39 years old with non-small cell lung cancer. CDR3: CASRAPGLYNEQFF. The CDR3 DNA reads TGCGCCAGCAGAGCGCCGGGACTTTACAATGAGCAGTTCTTC.